One and the same sample provided the 19 T cell receptor beta chains below, sequenced in a study of blood T cell repertoires in COVID-19. The method was immunoSEQ multiplex PCR; TCRdb's version includes in-frame clones alone and lacks a portion of them. The data show around 300,000 clones, around 90% seen once. Sequencing input: peripheral blood. These receptors all stem from a middle-aged woman who had recovered from COVID-19.

This chain connects TRBV28 to TRBJ1-2; 7 nucleotides align to TRBD1. The J segment lost 6 bases and the V segment lost 10 bases, leaving 11 bases of the junction unmatched. The CDR3 totals 13 residues. Germline lookup yields CDR1 MDHEN and CDR2 SYDVKM. DNA for the CDR3: TGTGCCACCACCCCTACAACAGGGGATGGCTACACCTTC. Protein product: CATTPTTGDGYTF.

The chain combines TRBV5-1 with TRBJ1-1, with TRBD1 matching over 10 bases. Germline lookup yields CDR1 SGHRS and CDR2 YFSETQ. This CDR3 contains 15 residues. V was pared by 4 bases and J by 3 bases, with 6 bases of the junction left unmatched. The CDR3 sequence is CASSGPGTGDTEAFF. In DNA, the CDR3 is TGCGCCAGCAGCGGTCCCGGGACAGGGGACACTGAAGCTTTCTTT.

The chain employs TRBV3-1 (or the pseudogene TRBV3-2) and TRBJ2-5; maybe TRBD2 (6 bases). CDR1 is LGHDT, CDR2 YNNKEL, per germline (reference sequence). The CDR3 extends over 15 amino acids. Trimming removed 4 bases at V and 1 base at J, with 13 bases between. The CDR3 sequence: CASSRGTPVQETQYF. CDR3 nucleotides: TGTGCCAGCAGCCGAGGGACTCCCGTCCAAGAGACCCAGTACTTC.

This chain joins TRBV28 and TRBJ2-3; tentatively, D is TRBD1 (6 bases). The V gene lost 5 bases and the J gene lost 6 bases, with 24 bases spanning the gap. The CDR3 has 17 amino acids. The germline gives CDR1 MDHEN, CDR2 SYDVKM. The CDR3 loop is CASSPMHGTRGLDTQYF. The CDR3, as DNA: TGTGCCAGCAGTCCAATGCACGGGACGAGGGGGTTGGATACGCAGTATTTT.

CDR3 nucleotides: TGTGCCAGTAGGGGGGGGATCGGTCCCAAGAACACTGAAGCTTTCTTT. Residues: CASRGGIGPKNTEAFF. The rearrangement links TRBV19 to TRBJ1-1; possibly TRBD1 for D (5 bases). CDR1 and CDR2 (germline): LNHDA, SQIVND (reference sequence). V lost 6 bases, J lost 1 base, and 18 bases lay in between. The CDR3 is 16 residues long.

The chain couples TRBV5-5 to TRBJ1-1; D might be TRBD1 (5 bases). Germline CDR1 reads SGHKS; CDR2 reads YYEKEE (reference sequence). The CDR3 length is 15 residues. The V and J ends lost 2 bases and 1 base respectively, with 12 bases between them. The CDR3 reads CASSFGGTENTEAFF. The CDR3 DNA reads as TGTGCCAGCAGCTTCGGCGGGACGGAGAACACTGAAGCTTTCTTT.

This chain uses TRBV6-5 with TRBJ1-2; TRBD1 matches 12 bases. The V gene's germline CDR1 is MNHEY and CDR2 SVGAGI. With V trimmed by 4 bases and J by 4 bases, 4 bases remained unmatched. The CDR3 extends over 15 amino acids. The CDR3 sequence is CASSSGTGGGYGYTF. CDR3 nucleotides: TGTGCCAGCAGTTCCGGGACAGGGGGCGGCTATGGCTACACCTTC.

The chain combines TRBV19 with TRBJ2-7; tentative D call: TRBD1 (6 bases). Per the germline V gene, CDR1 is LNHDA and CDR2 is SQIVND (reference sequence). V was pared by 10 bases and J by 0 bases, with 10 bases between. CDR3 size: 12 residues. The CDR3 reads CATGTSSYEQYF. CDR3 sequence (DNA): TGTGCCACCGGGACAAGCTCCTACGAGCAGTACTTC.

This chain uses TRBV7-8 with TRBJ1-5, with D maybe TRBD1 (5 bases). CDR3 length: 13 amino acids. V dropped 5 bases and J dropped 4 bases, with 9 bases sitting between them. Germline CDR1 SGHVS, CDR2 FQNEAQ. The DNA of the CDR3 is TGTGCCAGCAGCGCGACAGTTAATCAGCCCCAGCATTTT. This sequence encodes CASSATVNQPQHF.

This chain uses TRBV6-6 with TRBJ2-3, with D unresolved. Per germline, CDR1 MNHNY and CDR2 SVGAGI (reference sequence). The germline V and J ends were trimmed by 8 bases and 5 bases, with 11 bases remaining between them. The CDR3 runs to 12 residues. This chain's CDR3 is CASCEAGDTQYF. The CDR3 DNA follows: TGTGCCAGCTGCGAGGCCGGAGATACGCAGTATTTT.

The V call is TRBV10-3, the J call TRBJ2-1, with D possibly being TRBD2 (7 bases). Trimming left V 5 bases short and J 7 bases short, with 21 bases between. The CDR3 has 16 residues. Germline lookup yields CDR1 ENHRY and CDR2 SYGVKD. The CDR3 reads CAISLGAGGSLNEQFF. Here the CDR3 DNA reads TGTGCCATCAGTTTGGGGGCGGGCGGGAGCTTAAATGAGCAGTTCTTC.

The V gene is TRBV6-5, the J gene TRBJ2-7; a possible D gene is TRBD2 (7 bases). V gave up 6 bases and J gave up 3 bases, with 18 bases separating them. CDR3 size: 15 residues. CDR1 and CDR2 from the germline V gene are MNHEY and SVGAGI. The CDR3 is CASRRGGGGVYEQYF. In nucleotides, the CDR3 is TGTGCCAGCAGGAGGGGGGGCGGAGGGGTCTACGAGCAGTACTTC.

The chain links TRBV10-1 to TRBJ2-1, with D maybe TRBD2 (6 bases). The V gene's germline CDR1 is WNHNN and CDR2 SYGVQD (reference sequence). This CDR3 region has 15 residues. The CDR3 DNA reads as TGCGTGGGCCTTGGAGGGGCAGCCCAGTACAATGAGCAGTTCTTC. It is translated as CVGLGGAAQYNEQFF.

This chain uses TRBV11-2 with TRBJ2-2; TRBD1 matches at 7 bases. The CDR3 loop spans 14 amino acids. Germline V gene sequence: CDR1 SGHAT, CDR2 FQNNGV. The junction had 4 bases not matched to a gene; V was cut back by 5 bases and J by 4 bases. In DNA form, the CDR3 reads TGTGCCAGCAGCAAGGGACAGAGCACCGGGGAGCTGTTTTTT. Encoded protein: CASSKGQSTGELFF.

V gene TRBV28 combines with J gene TRBJ2-2, with a weak D call TRBD2 (6 bases). V was cut by 3 bases and J by 4 bases, with 9 bases left in between. Germline values: CDR1 MDHEN, CDR2 SYDVKM. The CDR3 contains 14 residues. The CDR3 spells CASSFAGSTGELFF. The CDR3 coding sequence is TGTGCCAGCAGTTTTGCGGGGTCCACCGGGGAGCTGTTTTTT. Drawing the rest from reference TRBV28 and TRBJ2-2, the complete variable domain is DVKVTQSSRYLVKRTGEKVFLECVQDMDHENMFWYRQDPGLGLRLIYFSYDVKMKEKGDIPEGYSVSREKKERFSLILESASTNQTSMYLCASSFAGSTGELFFGEGSRLTVL.

The rearrangement uses TRBV19 and TRBJ2-1; possibly TRBD1 for D (7 bases). Germline V CDR1 and CDR2: LNHDA, SQIVND (reference sequence). The CDR3 length is 17 residues. V was shortened by 4 bases and J by 3 bases, with 19 bases between the two germline ends. The CDR3 sequence: CASSTTAGGGFYNEQFF. CDR3 sequence (DNA): TGTGCCAGTAGTACCACAGCAGGGGGAGGTTTCTACAATGAGCAGTTCTTC.

The V call is TRBV29-1, the J call TRBJ2-3; D unresolved. The V end was cut by 5 bases, the J end by 0 bases, with 12 bases between. The CDR3 contains 14 residues. From germline, CDR1 is SQVTM and CDR2 ANQGSEA. The CDR3 protein is CSVIYEFSTDTQYF. CDR3 nucleotides: TGCAGCGTTATTTACGAGTTTAGCACAGATACGCAGTATTTT.

The chain employs TRBV30 and TRBJ2-1, with TRBD2 identical over 13 bases. There are 12 residues in the CDR3. The germline V gene has CDR1 GTSNPN and CDR2 SVGIG (reference sequence). V trimming: 8 bases; J trimming: 11 bases; junction bases outside the gene matches: 6. In DNA form, the CDR3 reads TGTGCCAGCACTAGCGGGAGGGTCCAGCAGTTCTTC. Its translation: CASTSGRVQQFF.

The V call is TRBV18, the J call TRBJ2-7; possibly TRBD1 for D (6 bases). The CDR3 runs 13 residues. CDR1 is KGHSH and CDR2 is LQKENI in the germline V gene. Trimming cost V 1 base and J 4 bases, with 8 bases left between them. The CDR3: CASSPQGEYEQYF. CDR3 coding DNA: TGTGCCAGCTCACCACAGGGGGAGTACGAGCAGTACTTC.